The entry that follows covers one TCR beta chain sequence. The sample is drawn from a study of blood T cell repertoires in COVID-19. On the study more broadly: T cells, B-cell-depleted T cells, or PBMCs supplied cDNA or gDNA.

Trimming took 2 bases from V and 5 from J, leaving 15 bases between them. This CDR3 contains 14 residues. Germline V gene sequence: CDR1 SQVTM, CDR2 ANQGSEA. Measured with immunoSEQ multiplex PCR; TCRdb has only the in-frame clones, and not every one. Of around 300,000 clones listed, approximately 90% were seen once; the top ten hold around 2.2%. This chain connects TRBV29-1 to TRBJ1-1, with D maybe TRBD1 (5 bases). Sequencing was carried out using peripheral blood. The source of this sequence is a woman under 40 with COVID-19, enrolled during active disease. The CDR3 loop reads CSVEFVAGGTEAFF. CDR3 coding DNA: TGCAGCGTTGAATTCGTTGCGGGGGGAACTGAAGCTTTCTTT.